This T cell receptor beta chain is from a study of Graves' ophthalmopathy and Graves' hyperthyroidism (dated by TCRdb to the late 2010s). For the study in its entirety: Peripheral blood was collected before any treatment was given, at the time of initial diagnosis. TCR beta repertoire signatures were used to distinguish Graves' ophthalmopathy from Graves' hyperthyroidism and to predict progression to ophthalmopathy. In total, approximately 140 blood samples were TCR-sequenced: under 45 ophthalmopathy, about 75 hyperthyroidism and approximately 17 hyperthyroidism-to-ophthalmopathy patients. A discovery set of about a hundred patients (more than 40 ophthalmopathy, 57 stable hyperthyroidism) was enrolled to explore V-J signatures distinguishing ophthalmopathy from hyperthyroidism. An independent validation cohort was composed of 18 to 20 hyperthyroidism patients and 17 patients who later progressed from hyperthyroidism to ophthalmopathy. In roughly six hyperthyroidism patients, the T-cell repertoires found in thyroid tissue were compared with those found in blood. Following sampling, methimazole starting at 30 mg daily was administered to hyperthyroidism patients, and high-dose intravenous methylprednisolone was administered to ophthalmopathy patients. Overall study results and their limits: In validation, the model predicted ophthalmopathy progression with more than 70% sensitivity and approximately 78% specificity; some 13 predicted patients were CT-confirmed with GO in a median of around 6 months. Most of the expanded thyroid clonotypes with a frequency above 0.001 were also detected in blood, and it was suggested that the thyroid immune response may be reflected by blood repertoires. Ophthalmopathy was separated from stable hyperthyroidism by the 13-signature model with about 85% sensitivity and around 81% specificity in cross-validation and with 80%/75% in the test set. No statistical method was used to set the sample size in advance, and the investigators knew which group each participant was assigned to.

Hyperthyroidism was considered stable if no progression to ophthalmopathy occurred within 18 months of follow-up. Hyperthyroidism patients were newly diagnosed, were aged 18 to 65 years, and had a disease duration under 2 months. Patients with other autoimmune diseases, uncontrolled infections, pregnancy or lactation were excluded. Diagnosis relied on clinical symptoms, serum thyroxine, TRAb, thyroid ultrasound and orbital computed tomography. Using Ficoll-Paque density gradient centrifugation, PBMCs were isolated from approximately 11 ml of fresh peripheral blood. Total RNA was extracted with Trizol reagent and quality-checked on an Agilent 2100 Bioanalyzer. On this clonotype: It lacks a known antigen. No quality values exist for individual bases; no much larger clone is one base distant.

The CDR3 runs 13 amino acids, cysteine and phenylalanine included. Only the CDR3 part of the read is kept: 39 bases, read in frame from the first base. CDR1 and CDR2 are drawn from the germline V gene: MNHNS, SASEGT. V loses 8 bases at its end and J loses 4 bases; junction bases beyond the gene matches: 7. For repertoire sequencing, TCR beta CDR3 regions were amplified from RNA transcripts. A first-round RT-PCR used HTBI primers with the Qiagen OneStep RT-PCR kit, followed by a second-round multiplex PCR, size selection and purification. The libraries underwent paired-end sequencing with 100 bp reads on an Illumina HiSeq2000. Per the authors' processing: SOAPnuke was used to process the reads, removing any read that contained adapters or uncalled bases, had a mean Phred below 15, or lacked an exact match to the constant primer or identifier. COPE v1.2.5 was used to merge the high-quality paired reads. Each unique nucleotide sequence was treated as a clonotype, and MiTCR v1.1 was used to align the clonotypes to the IMGT TRB V, D and J references. Only V-J combinations with frequency above 0.0001 were analysed, covering approximately 99% of repertoires. For each V-J combination, a TCR clonal expansion and chaos score was defined as the ratio of F50 clonal expansion to chaos observed in the TCRdist matrix. Welch's t-statistics and random forest were used to reduce features to about a dozen V-J combinations, which were fed into a naive Bayes classifier. Thyroid-blood repertoire similarity was quantified with the Morisita-Horn index. TCRdb passed the public sequencing reads through fastp at Q25 and MiXCR, retaining productive beta sequences. Rows merge per CDR3 protein into single entries with the most common DNA and genes. The V and J calls here are based on TCRdb, not the publication. This sample comprises roughly 350,000 distinct CDR3 sequences, about 18% of them detected only once. The ten largest clones capture about 2.4% of the sample.

Sequencing was carried out using peripheral blood. The sequence joins TRBV6-1 to TRBJ1-2, and 7 junction bases match TRBD1. This receptor was obtained from an adult woman with stable Graves' hyperthyroidism. In nucleotide form, the sequence is TGTGCCAGCCGGGCAGGGGGGAGCTATGGCTACACCTTC. This translates into CASRAGGSYGYTF.